This T cell receptor beta chain originates from a study of T cell repertoires in cytomegalovirus infection. Whole-study context: Well-studied HLA-B-restricted epitopes and recently identified HLA-C-restricted epitopes of CMV were both used in the study. Indications of both CMV infection and matching HLA type were provided by public TCR beta signatures.

Points from the study as a whole: Dominating the ex vivo response were TCR beta clonotypes that were CMV-specific and HLA-C-restricted.

Germline loops: CDR1 SEHNR, CDR2 FQNEAQ (reference sequence). V was cut by 7 bases and J by 2 bases, with 16 bases left in between. The CDR3 has 15 residues. MiXCR, run by TCRdb on the reads, gives a single entry per CDR3 protein. The sample lists roughly 920,000 distinct CDR3 sequences, roughly 31% occurring once. This clonotype was counted a few times. Its antigen is not known. The chain combines TRBV7-9 with TRBJ2-3; D unresolved. The clonotype originates from a human donor in good health (CMV status not recorded). Some clones in this sample may be carry-over from other donors' samples. This material consisted of cultured CD8+ T cells from PBMCs, taken from culture after CMV antigen stimulation. The CDR3 region has the DNA TGTGCCAGCACCATCTTACCGGGCCTCACAGATACGCAGTATTTT. This translates into CASTILPGLTDTQYF.